Listed below are T cell receptor beta chains from one sample, sequenced in a study of T cell responses to AZD1222 COVID-19 vaccine. Sequencing was performed with immunoSEQ multiplex PCR; in TCRdb, only in-frame clones are kept and a portion is missing. The sample carries 110,000 to 150,000 clones, roughly 93% recorded once. Here the sequenced sample was peripheral blood, taken after recovery from COVID-19. The source of these receptors is an adult who had recovered from COVID-19. The CDR3 runs from the conserved cysteine through the conserved F or W. The D gene is left open where the match is weak. The listing skips clone size in some rows; elsewhere it reads once, few, many or a size class.

v_call: TRBV9
clone_size: -
d_call: TRBD2
cdr3_length: 16
j_call: TRBJ2-1
cdr3_aa: CASSPRMAGGNNEQFF
cdr3_nt: TGTGCCAGCAGCCCCCGGATGGCGGGAGGAAACAATGAGCAGTTCTTC

v_call: TRBV9
clone_size: -
d_call: -
cdr3_length: 15
j_call: TRBJ1-1
cdr3_aa: CASSVVGGLGTEAFF
cdr3_nt: TGTGCCAGCAGCGTAGTTGGAGGGTTGGGCACTGAAGCTTTCTTT

v_call: TRBV5-1
clone_size: -
d_call: -
cdr3_length: 14
j_call: TRBJ1-5
cdr3_aa: CASSQQGGNQPQHF
cdr3_nt: TGCGCCAGCAGTCAACAGGGAGGGAATCAGCCCCAGCATTTT

v_call: TRBV30
clone_size: few
d_call: -
cdr3_length: 14
j_call: TRBJ2-7
cdr3_aa: CAWGAGVGSYEQYF
cdr3_nt: TGTGCCTGGGGGGCCGGGGTAGGGTCCTACGAGCAGTACTTC

v_call: TRBV28
clone_size: -
d_call: TRBD2
cdr3_length: 16
j_call: TRBJ2-1
cdr3_aa: CASSLRRLAGPDEQFF
cdr3_nt: TGTGCCAGCAGTTTAAGAAGACTAGCGGGCCCTGATGAGCAGTTCTTC

v_call: TRBV11-2
clone_size: -
d_call: TRBD1
cdr3_length: 14
j_call: TRBJ2-5
cdr3_aa: CASSLRTGMGTQYF
cdr3_nt: TGTGCCAGCAGCTTACGGACAGGGATGGGGACCCAGTACTTC

v_call: TRBV3-1/TRBV3-2
clone_size: -
d_call: -
cdr3_length: 14
j_call: TRBJ2-6
cdr3_aa: CASSPSWGANVLTF
cdr3_nt: TGTGCCAGCAGTCCCTCCTGGGGGGCCAACGTCCTGACTTTC

v_call: TRBV27
clone_size: once
d_call: TRBD1
cdr3_length: 16
j_call: TRBJ1-4
cdr3_aa: CASSAWGTGAVEKLFF
cdr3_nt: TGTGCCAGCAGTGCCTGGGGGACAGGGGCGGTTGAAAAACTGTTTTTT

v_call: TRBV28
clone_size: -
d_call: TRBD1
cdr3_length: 15
j_call: TRBJ1-1
cdr3_aa: CASSSPGQENTEAFF
cdr3_nt: TGTGCCAGCAGTTCCCCAGGACAGGAGAACACTGAAGCTTTCTTT

v_call: TRBV7-3
clone_size: -
d_call: TRBD2
cdr3_length: 15
j_call: TRBJ2-3
cdr3_aa: CASSVGLAGVDTQYF
cdr3_nt: TGTGCCAGCAGCGTGGGACTAGCGGGAGTAGATACGCAGTATTTT

v_call: TRBV11-2
clone_size: -
d_call: TRBD1
cdr3_length: 15
j_call: TRBJ2-3
cdr3_aa: CASSLGQGLADTQYF
cdr3_nt: TGTGCCAGCAGCCTGGGACAGGGGCTGGCAGATACGCAGTATTTT

v_call: TRBV28
clone_size: -
d_call: -
cdr3_length: 15
j_call: TRBJ1-3
cdr3_aa: CASSFQRITGNTIYF
cdr3_nt: TGTGCCAGCAGTTTTCAAAGGATCACTGGAAACACCATATATTTT

v_call: TRBV10-3
clone_size: once
d_call: -
cdr3_length: 9
j_call: TRBJ2-7
cdr3_aa: CAIGAEQYF
cdr3_nt: TGTGCCATCGGGGCCGAGCAGTACTTC

v_call: TRBV10-2
clone_size: -
d_call: TRBD1
cdr3_length: 13
j_call: TRBJ1-1
cdr3_aa: CASSERDSFEAFF
cdr3_nt: TGCGCCAGCAGTGAAAGGGACAGCTTTGAAGCTTTCTTT

v_call: TRBV5-1
clone_size: -
d_call: TRBD1
cdr3_length: 13
j_call: TRBJ1-1
cdr3_aa: CASSVGTGPEAFF
cdr3_nt: TGCGCCAGCAGCGTAGGGACAGGTCCTGAAGCTTTCTTT

v_call: TRBV12-3/TRBV12-4
clone_size: -
d_call: -
cdr3_length: 12
j_call: TRBJ1-4
cdr3_aa: CASSLGTEKLFF
cdr3_nt: TGTGCCAGCAGTTTAGGGACAGAAAAACTGTTTTTT

v_call: TRBV5-6
clone_size: -
d_call: TRBD1
cdr3_length: 15
j_call: TRBJ2-7
cdr3_aa: CASSFSGTGSNEQYF
cdr3_nt: TGTGCCAGCAGCTTCTCAGGGACAGGGTCCAACGAGCAGTACTTC

v_call: TRBV27
clone_size: -
d_call: -
cdr3_length: 11
j_call: TRBJ2-5
cdr3_aa: CASSLMETQYF
cdr3_nt: TGTGCCAGCAGTTTGATGGAGACCCAGTACTTC

v_call: TRBV19
clone_size: -
d_call: TRBD2
cdr3_length: 15
j_call: TRBJ2-6
cdr3_aa: CASRPGTNGANVLTF
cdr3_nt: TGTGCCAGTAGACCCGGGACTAATGGGGCCAACGTCCTGACTTTC

v_call: TRBV7-9
clone_size: -
d_call: -
cdr3_length: 17
j_call: TRBJ1-2
cdr3_aa: CASSLDRTQSLGYGYTF
cdr3_nt: TGTGCCAGCAGCTTAGACAGGACCCAGTCTCTAGGCTATGGCTACACCTTC

v_call: TRBV28
clone_size: -
d_call: -
cdr3_length: 13
j_call: TRBJ2-7
cdr3_aa: CASRLPSSYEQYF
cdr3_nt: TGTGCCAGCCGGTTACCGAGCTCCTACGAGCAGTACTTC

v_call: TRBV28
clone_size: -
d_call: -
cdr3_length: 14
j_call: TRBJ1-5
cdr3_aa: CASSLSGVAQPQHF
cdr3_nt: TGTGCCAGCAGTTTATCCGGGGTCGCCCAGCCCCAGCATTTT

v_call: TRBV2
clone_size: -
d_call: -
cdr3_length: 16
j_call: TRBJ1-1
cdr3_aa: CASSEGGGSMNTEAFF
cdr3_nt: TGTGCCAGCAGTGAAGGGGGCGGCAGCATGAACACTGAAGCTTTCTTT

v_call: TRBV15
clone_size: -
d_call: -
cdr3_length: 15
j_call: TRBJ1-3
cdr3_aa: CATSSGGSGEDTIYF
cdr3_nt: TGTGCCACCAGCAGCGGGGGATCCGGCGAGGACACCATATATTTT

v_call: TRBV28
clone_size: -
d_call: -
cdr3_length: 15
j_call: TRBJ1-1
cdr3_aa: CASSLNSLMNTEAFF
cdr3_nt: TGTGCCAGCAGTTTGAACTCGCTAATGAACACTGAAGCTTTCTTT

v_call: TRBV9
clone_size: few
d_call: -
cdr3_length: 14
j_call: TRBJ2-5
cdr3_aa: CASSVGVTQETQYF
cdr3_nt: TGTGCCAGCAGCGTAGGGGTTACCCAAGAGACCCAGTACTTC

v_call: TRBV28
clone_size: -
d_call: -
cdr3_length: 15
j_call: TRBJ1-5
cdr3_aa: CASSSGTLSNQPQHF
cdr3_nt: TGTGCCAGCAGTTCCGGAACGTTGAGCAATCAGCCCCAGCATTTT

v_call: TRBV28
clone_size: -
d_call: -
cdr3_length: 12
j_call: TRBJ1-3
cdr3_aa: CASTAAGNTIYF
cdr3_nt: TGTGCCAGCACCGCAGCTGGAAACACCATATATTTT

v_call: TRBV5-1
clone_size: -
d_call: TRBD1
cdr3_length: 15
j_call: TRBJ1-4
cdr3_aa: CASSSDGTANEKLFF
cdr3_nt: TGCGCCAGCAGCTCGGACGGGACAGCTAATGAAAAACTGTTTTTT

v_call: TRBV19
clone_size: once
d_call: TRBD1
cdr3_length: 15
j_call: TRBJ1-5
cdr3_aa: CASSTGQGSNQPQHF
cdr3_nt: TGTGCCAGTAGCACGGGACAGGGAAGCAATCAGCCCCAGCATTTT

v_call: TRBV10-3
clone_size: -
d_call: -
cdr3_length: 14
j_call: TRBJ2-7
cdr3_aa: CAISGTGREDEQYF
cdr3_nt: TGTGCCATCAGTGGGACAGGGAGGGAGGACGAGCAGTACTTC

v_call: TRBV6-5
clone_size: -
d_call: -
cdr3_length: 13
j_call: TRBJ1-1
cdr3_aa: CASSSDRRTEAFF
cdr3_nt: TGTGCCAGCAGTTCTGACCGAAGGACTGAAGCTTTCTTT

v_call: TRBV9
clone_size: -
d_call: TRBD2
cdr3_length: 16
j_call: TRBJ2-1
cdr3_aa: CASSPGSSGVYNEQFF
cdr3_nt: TGTGCCAGCAGCCCCGGCTCCAGCGGGGTATACAATGAGCAGTTCTTC

v_call: TRBV12-5
clone_size: -
d_call: TRBD2
cdr3_length: 18
j_call: TRBJ2-2
cdr3_aa: CASGLVVSGSWDTGELFF
cdr3_nt: TGTGCTAGTGGTTTGGTAGTTAGCGGGAGTTGGGACACCGGGGAGCTGTTTTTT

v_call: TRBV11-2
clone_size: -
d_call: -
cdr3_length: 16
j_call: TRBJ2-7
cdr3_aa: CASSLDKGRSSYEQYF
cdr3_nt: TGTGCCAGCAGCTTAGATAAGGGGCGAAGCTCCTACGAGCAGTACTTC

v_call: TRBV15
clone_size: -
d_call: TRBD1
cdr3_length: 16
j_call: TRBJ2-2
cdr3_aa: CATSRSGQVITGELFF
cdr3_nt: TGTGCCACCAGCAGATCCGGACAGGTTATCACCGGGGAGCTGTTTTTT

v_call: TRBV6-2/TRBV6-3
clone_size: few
d_call: -
cdr3_length: 18
j_call: TRBJ1-2
cdr3_aa: CASSYRGPGQRYNYGYTF
cdr3_nt: TGTGCCAGCAGTTACCGGGGCCCGGGACAACGTTACAACTATGGCTACACCTTC

v_call: TRBV24-1
clone_size: -
d_call: TRBD1
cdr3_length: 17
j_call: TRBJ2-2
cdr3_aa: CATSDPGQGAFAGELFF
cdr3_nt: TGTGCCACCAGTGACCCTGGACAGGGGGCTTTTGCCGGGGAGCTGTTTTTT

v_call: TRBV28
clone_size: -
d_call: TRBD2
cdr3_length: 13
j_call: TRBJ2-7
cdr3_aa: CASIWREAYEQYF
cdr3_nt: TGTGCCAGCATTTGGCGGGAGGCCTACGAGCAGTACTTC

v_call: TRBV28
clone_size: -
d_call: -
cdr3_length: 16
j_call: TRBJ1-3
cdr3_aa: CASSSPWAGSGNTIYF
cdr3_nt: TGTGCCAGCAGTTCTCCCTGGGCGGGCTCTGGAAACACCATATATTTT

v_call: TRBV24-1
clone_size: -
d_call: -
cdr3_length: 14
j_call: TRBJ2-1
cdr3_aa: CATSDPGRYNEQFF
cdr3_nt: TGTGCCACCAGTGACCCGGGCCGTTACAATGAGCAGTTCTTC

v_call: TRBV14
clone_size: -
d_call: TRBD1
cdr3_length: 14
j_call: TRBJ1-1
cdr3_aa: CASSRTGLNTEAFF
cdr3_nt: TGTGCCAGCTCCCGGACAGGTCTGAACACTGAAGCTTTCTTT

v_call: TRBV10-2
clone_size: -
d_call: TRBD2
cdr3_length: 17
j_call: TRBJ2-3
cdr3_aa: CASRPFPFRGDTDTQYF
cdr3_nt: TGCGCCAGCAGGCCATTCCCCTTTCGGGGGGACACAGATACGCAGTATTTT

v_call: TRBV3-1/TRBV3-2
clone_size: -
d_call: -
cdr3_length: 15
j_call: TRBJ1-3
cdr3_aa: CASSQMGTSGNTIYF
cdr3_nt: TGTGCCAGCAGCCAAATGGGGACCTCTGGAAACACCATATATTTT

v_call: TRBV30
clone_size: -
d_call: TRBD2
cdr3_length: 21
j_call: TRBJ2-6
cdr3_aa: CAWSPQSLGLAGRAGANVLTF
cdr3_nt: TGTGCCTGGAGTCCGCAATCCCTAGGACTAGCGGGAAGGGCTGGGGCCAACGTCCTGACTTTC

v_call: TRBV19
clone_size: -
d_call: TRBD1
cdr3_length: 13
j_call: TRBJ1-2
cdr3_aa: CASSRQGSNGYTF
cdr3_nt: TGTGCCAGTAGTAGACAGGGCTCGAATGGCTACACCTTC

v_call: TRBV28
clone_size: -
d_call: -
cdr3_length: 15
j_call: TRBJ1-2
cdr3_aa: CASSLWADSSYGYTF
cdr3_nt: TGTGCCAGCAGTTTATGGGCGGACAGCTCCTATGGCTACACCTTC